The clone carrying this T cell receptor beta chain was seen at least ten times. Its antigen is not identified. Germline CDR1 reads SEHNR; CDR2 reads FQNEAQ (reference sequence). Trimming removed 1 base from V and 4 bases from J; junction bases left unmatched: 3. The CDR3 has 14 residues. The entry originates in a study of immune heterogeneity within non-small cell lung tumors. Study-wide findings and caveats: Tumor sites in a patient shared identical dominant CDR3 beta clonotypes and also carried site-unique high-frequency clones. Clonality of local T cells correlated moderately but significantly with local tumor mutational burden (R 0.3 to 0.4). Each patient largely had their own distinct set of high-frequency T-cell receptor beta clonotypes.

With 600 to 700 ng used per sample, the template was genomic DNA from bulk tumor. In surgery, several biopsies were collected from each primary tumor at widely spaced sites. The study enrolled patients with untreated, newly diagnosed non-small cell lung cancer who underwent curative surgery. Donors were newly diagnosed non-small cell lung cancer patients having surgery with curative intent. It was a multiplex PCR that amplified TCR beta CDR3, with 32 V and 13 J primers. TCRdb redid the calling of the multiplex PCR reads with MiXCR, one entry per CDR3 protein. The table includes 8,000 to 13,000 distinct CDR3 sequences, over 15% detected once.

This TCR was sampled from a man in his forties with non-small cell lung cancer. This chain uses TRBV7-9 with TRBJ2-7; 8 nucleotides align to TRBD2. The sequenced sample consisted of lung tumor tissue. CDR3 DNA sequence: TGTGCCAGCAGCTTAGAGGGCGGGGGGTACGAGCAGTACTTC. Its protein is CASSLEGGGYEQYF.